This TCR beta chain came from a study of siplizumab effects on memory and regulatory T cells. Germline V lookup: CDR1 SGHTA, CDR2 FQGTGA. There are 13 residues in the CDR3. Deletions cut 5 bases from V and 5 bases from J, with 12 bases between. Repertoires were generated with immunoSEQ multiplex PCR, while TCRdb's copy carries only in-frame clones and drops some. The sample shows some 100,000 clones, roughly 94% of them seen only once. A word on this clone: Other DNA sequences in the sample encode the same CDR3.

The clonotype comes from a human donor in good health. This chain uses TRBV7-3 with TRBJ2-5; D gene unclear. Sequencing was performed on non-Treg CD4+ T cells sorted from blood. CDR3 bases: TGTGCCAGCAGCCCCTCAGGAGCGGAGACCCAGTACTTC. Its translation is CASSPSGAETQYF.